This T cell receptor beta chain was found in a study of human T cells and chemical hapten exposure. As for the study in general: Diagnoses of alopecia areata, totalis or universalis occurred in mostly female patients.

This clonotype has a handful of counts. Its antigen is still unknown. Time point in this sample: pre-sensitization, week 0. The sample's treatment: therapeutic diphenylcyclopropenone sensitization with weekly scalp DPC. General study findings and limits: Counts of TCRs expanded at PT1 correlated positively with patch test score.

TCRdb re-called the RACE reads with MiXCR, one entry per CDR3 protein. The sample comprises about 98,000 distinct CDR3 sequences, more than 10% of which are singletons, and about 3% rests with the top ten. V was shortened by 1 base and J by 0 bases, with 7 bases between the two germline ends. The CDR3 spans 15 residues. From germline, CDR1 is LNHDA and CDR2 SQIVND (reference sequence). Sequencing was performed on whole blood, taken in connection with sensitization to the hapten diphenylcyclopropenone (DPC). The chain links TRBV19 to TRBJ1-5, with unresolved D. The source of this sequence is a woman aged 60-75 years with alopecia areata. Some clones in this sample may be carry-over from other donors' samples. CDR3 residues: CASSIVHNSNQPQHF. DNA for the CDR3: TGTGCCAGTAGTATAGTCCACAATAGCAATCAGCCCCAGCATTTT.